A single sample is the source of the 13 T cell receptor beta chains below, sequenced in a study of CD8 T cells in Susac syndrome (dated by TCRdb to the late 2010s). Libraries were made using the immunoSEQ multiplex PCR assay. RNA was extracted using the RNeasy kit, and about 0.5 to 1 ug of the RNA was reverse transcribed with random hexamers. TCRdb took the public reads, trimmed them with fastp at Q25, ran MiXCR for clone calling and kept in-frame beta chains. Rows with one shared CDR3 protein collapse into an entry with the most common genes and DNA. The sample table lists approximately 130,000 distinct CDR3 sequences, around 91% of them with a count of one. The top ten constitute approximately 0.24% of the sample. The sequenced material came from CD8+ T cells from PBMCs. Receptor source: a human donor with multiple sclerosis.

V usage is TRBV3-1 and J usage is TRBJ2-1; the D is unclear. CDR1 and CDR2 from the germline V gene are LGHDT and YNNKEL (reference sequence). This CDR3 is built from 13 residues. The germline V and J ends were trimmed by 8 bases and 2 bases, with 10 bases remaining between them. CDR3 loop: CASASGTYNEQFF. The DNA of the CDR3 is TGTGCCAGCGCCTCAGGCACCTACAATGAGCAGTTCTTC.

The chain joins TRBV19 to TRBJ2-1; TRBD2 aligns across 10 bases. The CDR3 runs to 16 residues. CDR1 and CDR2 (germline): LNHDA, SQIVND (reference sequence). Trimming at V came to 3 bases and at J to 10 bases, leaving 12 bases not matched to a gene. In nucleotides, the CDR3 is TGTGCCAGTAGTATTTGGGGGAGACTAGCGGGTGGGGAGCAGTTCTTC. Its translation is CASSIWGRLAGGEQFF.

The V and J genes are TRBV28 and TRBJ1-1, with no clear D. This CDR3 comprises 13 residues. Trimming cost V 6 bases and J 0 bases, with 8 bases left between them. Germline V gene sequence: CDR1 MDHEN, CDR2 SYDVKM. As DNA, the CDR3 is TGTGCCAGCAGACTGACCCTGAACACTGAAGCTTTCTTT. Encoded protein: CASRLTLNTEAFF.

This chain joins TRBV7-9 and TRBJ2-1; D might be TRBD2 (6 bases). Germline CDR1 SEHNR, CDR2 FQNEAQ (reference sequence). Trimming removed 9 bases at V and 4 bases at J, with 19 bases between. This CDR3 contains 15 residues. In nucleotides, the CDR3 is TGTGCCAGTCTCAAAACTAGCCTGGGGTACAATGAGCAGTTCTTC. Residues: CASLKTSLGYNEQFF.

The sample holds one count of this clonotype. The chain couples TRBV5-6 to TRBJ1-2; D gene unclear. V was pared by 4 bases and J by 5 bases, with 15 bases between. In germline, CDR1 is SGHDT, CDR2 YYEEEE. The CDR3 consists of 14 residues. The CDR3: CASSLGSAVYGYTF. Here the CDR3 DNA reads TGTGCCAGCAGCCTCGGGTCAGCCGTTTATGGCTACACCTTC.

The table lists this clonotype with a count of one. The chain carries TRBV29-1 and TRBJ2-5, with 8 bases aligning to TRBD1. V lost 0 bases, J lost 5 bases, and 11 bases stayed unmatched. The CDR3 totals 16 residues. Looked up from germline, CDR1 is SQVTM and CDR2 is ANQGSEA. CDR3 amino acids: CSVEDPPGGGQETQYF. CDR3 sequence (DNA): TGCAGCGTTGAAGATCCCCCAGGGGGCGGGCAGGAGACCCAGTACTTC.

The V call is TRBV9, the J call TRBJ2-5, with D perhaps matching TRBD1 or TRBD2 (6 bases each). V dropped 0 bases and J dropped 5 bases, with 14 bases sitting between them. CDR3 length: 15 amino acids. CDR1 and CDR2 (germline): SGDLS, YYNGEE. The CDR3 is CASSVGGARRETQYF. CDR3 DNA sequence: TGTGCCAGCAGCGTAGGGGGGGCCAGGAGGGAGACCCAGTACTTC. Full variable domain (missing parts from reference TRBV9 and TRBJ2-5): DSGVTQTPKHLITATGQRVTLRCSPRSGDLSVYWYQQSLDQGLQFLIQYYNGEERAKGNILERFSAQQFPDLHSELNLSSLELGDSALYFCASSVGGARRETQYFGPGTRLLVL.

The CDR3 reads CAWRARYSYEQYF. In DNA, the CDR3 is TGTGCCTGGAGGGCTAGGTACTCCTACGAGCAGTACTTC. The rearrangement uses TRBV30 and TRBJ2-7; D is unclear. Germline loops: CDR1 GTSNPN, CDR2 SVGIG (reference sequence). This CDR3 spans 13 amino acids. The germline V and J ends were trimmed by 3 bases and 0 bases, with 9 bases remaining between them.

The V and J genes are TRBV6-6 and TRBJ2-5; D ambiguous. V was cut by 0 bases and J by 5 bases, with 10 bases left in between. CDR3 length: 14 residues. Germline CDR1 and CDR2: MNHNY and SVGAGI (reference sequence). The chain's CDR3 is CASSYSQSFETQYF. The CDR3 nucleotides read TGTGCCAGCAGTTACTCCCAAAGCTTTGAGACCCAGTACTTC.

This clonotype was seen more than once but under ten times. This chain links TRBV7-3 with TRBJ2-7; tentatively, D is TRBD2 (5 bases). V dropped 5 bases and J dropped 5 bases, with 16 bases sitting between them. The CDR3 sequence is 14 residues long. Germline loops: CDR1 SGHTA, CDR2 FQGTGA. The CDR3, as DNA: TGTGCCAGCAGCCCGATTGGGCCGGGGAACGAGCAGTACTTC. This codes for CASSPIGPGNEQYF.

The count of this clonotype is one. This CDR3 is CAGGDSHYNEQFF. The CDR3 nucleotides are TGTGCCGGAGGGGACTCCCACTACAATGAGCAGTTCTTC. The chain is built from TRBV10-3 and TRBJ2-1, with TRBD2 as a possible D gene (6 bases). The CDR3 extends over 13 amino acids. Germline CDR1 reads ENHRY; CDR2 reads SYGVKD. V lost 11 bases, J lost 3 bases, and 14 bases lay in between.

The chain links TRBV12-3 or TRBV12-4 to TRBJ2-2, with a weak D call TRBD1 (6 bases). The V end was cut by 2 bases, the J end by 1 base, with 8 bases between. There are 15 residues in the CDR3. The CDR3 bases are TGTGCCAGCAGTTTAACAGGGCTGAACACCGGGGAGCTGTTTTTT. Amino acids: CASSLTGLNTGELFF.

For the CDR3, the DNA is TGTGCCTGGACGGTGACAGGGGGTATGGACGAGCAGTACTTC. Protein: CAWTVTGGMDEQYF. V gene TRBV30 combines with J gene TRBJ2-7; 9 positions agree with TRBD1. V was clipped by 4 bases and J by 5 bases; unmatched bases: 9. The CDR3 is made up of 14 amino acids. Per the germline V gene, CDR1 is GTSNPN and CDR2 is SVGIG (reference sequence). The full variable domain, with the rest looked up from reference TRBV30 and TRBJ2-7, is SQTIHQWPATLVQPVGSPLSLECTVEGTSNPNLYWYRQAAGRGLQLLFYSVGIGQISSEVPQNLSASRPQDRQFILSSKKLLLSDSGFYLCAWTVTGGMDEQYFGPGTRLTVT.